This record looks at one TCR beta chain sequence and its context. The antigen is unknown. The CDR3 contains 15 residues. Germline V gives CDR1 MDHEN, CDR2 SYDVKM. V lost 5 bases to trimming and J lost 6 bases; unmatched junction nucleotides: 4. This specimen comes from a study of CD8 T cells in ankylosing spondylitis. The study, taken as a whole, reports: CD8+ by phenotype, disease-linked clones were relatively rare in peripheral blood. Matched ankylosing spondylitis synovial fluid reportedly showed significant enrichment of disease-linked clones. Characteristic of ankylosing spondylitis blood, it appeared, was a TCR beta motif comprising several highly homologous variants.

Quantitative 5'-RACE with molecular barcodes was used to make the TCR beta libraries. TCRdb used MiXCR to reprocess the 5' RACE reads, holding one entry per CDR3 protein. The sample includes about 64,000 distinct CDR3 sequences, roughly 6.1% of them seen just once. The sample comprised synovial fluid, either unsorted or a sorted T cell fraction (not recorded which). The sequence came from a male donor with ankylosing spondylitis. This rearrangement joins TRBV28 to TRBJ2-1, with 13 bases matching TRBD2. The CDR3 DNA is TGTGCCAGCAGTCCCCGACTAGCGGGAGGCAATGAGCAGTTCTTC. Residues: CASSPRLAGGNEQFF.